This passage covers 19 T cell receptor beta chains from one sample sequenced in a study of identical twins. TCRdb re-derived calls from the 5' RACE reads in MiXCR, one entry per CDR3 protein. The sample has approximately 500,000 distinct CDR3 sequences, approximately 16% seen once. These data were also filed under a second study, of yellow fever vaccine responses in identical twins.

Sequencing was carried out using CD4+ T cells sorted from blood. The receptors here all came from a woman under 30 in good health.

This clonotype was counted only a few times. This rearrangement joins TRBV28 to TRBJ2-3; TRBD1 agrees at 7 bases. The CDR3 has 16 residues. After removal of 2 bases from V and 5 bases from J, the junction contained 10 bases not matched to a gene. The germline V gene has CDR1 MDHEN and CDR2 SYDVKM. CDR3 sequence: CASSLPGQPKRDTQYF. The DNA of the CDR3 is TGTGCCAGCAGTTTACCGGGACAGCCCAAGAGAGATACGCAGTATTTT.

There are a few counts of this clonotype. The CDR3 DNA is TGTGCCACCAGTGAGAGCTACGAGCAGTACTTC. It translates to CATSESYEQYF. The chain uses TRBV24-1 and TRBJ2-7; D is unclear. Trimming took 4 bases from V and 3 from J, leaving 3 bases between them. Per germline, CDR1 KGHDR and CDR2 SFDVKD. The CDR3 contains 11 residues.

This clonotype occurred a few times. The chain has TRBV28 and TRBJ2-6; the D is unclear. CDR1 MDHEN and CDR2 SYDVKM come from the germline V gene. This CDR3 has 16 amino acids. The V and J ends lost 1 base and 3 bases respectively, with 10 bases between them. CDR3 coding DNA: TGTGCCAGCAGTTTATCCCAAGCCTTTGGGGCCAACGTCCTGACTTTC. Residues: CASSLSQAFGANVLTF.

The chain couples TRBV27 to TRBJ2-4; D is unclear. CDR1 MNHEY and CDR2 SMNVEV come from the germline V gene (reference sequence). V was cut by 5 bases and J by 1 base, with 15 bases left in between. CDR3 length: 16 amino acids. DNA for the CDR3: TGTGCCAGCAGTCCCGACCAAAATCGGGCCAAAAACATTCAGTACTTC. Protein sequence: CASSPDQNRAKNIQYF.

This clonotype was seen at least ten times. The V gene is TRBV12-3 or TRBV12-4, the J gene TRBJ2-3, with TRBD2 matching over 14 bases. This CDR3 region has 17 residues. With V trimmed by 7 bases and J by 3 bases, 9 bases remained unmatched. CDR3 region: CASKERLAGGWTDTQYF. For the CDR3, the DNA is TGTGCCAGCAAAGAGAGACTAGCGGGAGGGTGGACAGATACGCAGTATTTT.

The genes are TRBV7-9 and TRBJ2-7, with a possible D match to TRBD2 (6 bases). Germline lookup yields CDR1 SEHNR and CDR2 FQNEAQ (reference sequence). Trimming took 5 bases from V and 1 from J, leaving 15 bases between them. The CDR3 consists of 15 residues. The CDR3 here is CASSPLKSGSYEQYV. CDR3 DNA sequence: TGTGCCAGCAGCCCCCTCAAAAGCGGGTCCTACGAGCAGTACGTC.

This clonotype showed up just a few times. V and J are TRBV29-1 and TRBJ2-3, with 7 bases that match TRBD2. This CDR3 is built from 13 residues. CDR1 SQVTM and CDR2 ANQGSEA come from the germline V gene. The J segment lost 7 bases and the V segment lost 5 bases, leaving 9 bases of the junction unmatched. The CDR3 here is CSVTRPSGNTQYF. The CDR3 nucleotides are TGCAGCGTTACGCGGCCTAGCGGCAATACGCAGTATTTT.

This clonotype showed up just a few times. The chain has TRBV9 and TRBJ1-2; TRBD1 matches 7 bases. V lost 3 bases to trimming and J lost 9 bases; unmatched junction nucleotides: 14. Germline V CDR1 and CDR2: SGDLS, YYNGEE. The CDR3 length is 15 residues. DNA of the CDR3: TGTGCCAGCAGCGGAGCCGGGACAGCCTCATTTCGCTACACCTTC. This encodes CASSGAGTASFRYTF.

This clonotype has only a few counts. The V and J genes are TRBV5-1 and TRBJ1-1; 8 nucleotides align to TRBD1. Trimming took 4 bases from V and 3 from J; bases not matched to a gene: 8. The CDR3 consists of 15 residues. Germline V gene lookup returns CDR1 SGHRS and CDR2 YFSETQ. CDR3 loop: CASSTSTGVDTEAFF. The CDR3 nucleotides read TGCGCCAGCAGCACCTCGACAGGGGTTGACACTGAAGCTTTCTTT.

This clonotype occurred a few times. The chain has TRBV11-2 and TRBJ1-3; D is unclear. Germline CDR1 is SGHAT and CDR2 is FQNNGV. V lost 8 bases and J 10 bases, leaving 9 bases between the germline ends. This CDR3 is built from 10 residues. DNA for the CDR3: TGTGCCAGCCAAGGGAGAACCATATATTTT. Translation gives CASQGRTIYF.

This clonotype appeared many times. This rearrangement joins TRBV12-3 or TRBV12-4 to TRBJ1-2, with D unclear. V was clipped by 7 bases and J by 0 bases, with 6 bases between them. The CDR3 has 12 amino acids. The CDR3 sequence is CASTGSNYGYTF. The CDR3 DNA is TGTGCCAGCACCGGGTCTAACTATGGCTACACCTTC.

This clonotype occurred a few times. The rearrangement links TRBV2 to TRBJ2-2; 8 bases line up with TRBD2. The CDR3 extends over 15 amino acids. J gave up 0 bases and V 7 bases, and 4 bases lay outside the gene matches. CDR1 and CDR2 (germline): SNHLY, FYNNEI. DNA for the CDR3: TGTGCCAGCACGCCGGGACTAGCGAACACCGGGGAGCTGTTTTTT. This sequence encodes CASTPGLANTGELFF. Complete variable domain (other parts from reference TRBV2 and TRBJ2-2): EPEVTQTPSHQVTQMGQEVILRCVPISNHLYFYWYRQILGQKVEFLVSFYNNEISEKSEIFDDQFSVERPDGSNFTLKIRSTKLEDSAMYFCASTPGLANTGELFFGEGSRLTVL.

This clonotype occurred a few times. V usage is TRBV24-1 and J usage is TRBJ2-1; D uncertain. The CDR3 is 16 amino acids. Per germline, CDR1 KGHDR and CDR2 SFDVKD. Trimming left V 4 bases short and J 0 bases short, with 12 bases between. In DNA form, the CDR3 reads TGTGCCACCAGTGAACCGACGACAAGCTCCTACAATGAGCAGTTCTTC. Amino acid sequence: CATSEPTTSSYNEQFF.

The chain joins TRBV28 to TRBJ2-7; TRBD1 agrees at 8 bases. The germline V gene has CDR1 MDHEN and CDR2 SYDVKM. V shed 4 bases, J shed 4 bases, and the junction held 6 bases outside the gene matches. The CDR3 extends over 14 amino acids. The CDR3 reads CASSSRTGTYEQYV. CDR3 sequence (DNA): TGTGCCAGCAGTTCGAGGACAGGGACATACGAGCAGTACGTC.

The V call is TRBV11-2, the J call TRBJ2-7, with TRBD2 matching 15 bases. CDR1 is SGHAT, CDR2 FQNNGV, per germline. The CDR3 has 18 residues. The junction had 9 bases not matched to a gene; V was cut back by 3 bases and J by 3 bases. This CDR3 is CASSFTWTSGGAYYEQYV. The CDR3 DNA follows: TGTGCCAGCAGCTTCACCTGGACTAGCGGGGGGGCCTACTACGAGCAGTACGTC.

The V and J genes are TRBV24-1 and TRBJ2-1; D unresolved. V was cut by 6 bases and J by 10 bases, with 18 bases left in between. Germline CDR1 and CDR2: KGHDR and SFDVKD. CDR3 length: 14 residues. Here the CDR3 reads CATSSATNSAEQFF. In DNA form, the CDR3 reads TGTGCCACCAGTTCGGCGACCAATTCAGCCGAGCAGTTCTTC.

This clonotype was counted a few times. The chain couples TRBV5-1 to TRBJ2-3; D assignment may be TRBD1 or TRBD2 (7 bases each). This CDR3 has 15 amino acids. Germline loops: CDR1 SGHRS, CDR2 YFSETQ. The V end was cut by 2 bases, the J end by 2 bases, with 12 bases between. CDR3 in amino acids: CASSFSGGVTDTQYF. The CDR3 nucleotides are TGCGCCAGCAGCTTTTCAGGGGGGGTCACAGATACGCAGTATTTT.

In its sample, this clonotype was seen a few times. V usage is TRBV3-1 and J usage is TRBJ2-1; possible D gene TRBD2, 5 bases. The CDR3 has 15 amino acids. Trimming cost V 5 bases and J 0 bases, with 11 bases left between them. Germline V lookup: CDR1 LGHDT, CDR2 YNNKEL (reference sequence). CDR3 sequence reads: CASSGRRTSYNEQFF. CDR3 DNA sequence: TGTGCCAGCAGCGGTCGGAGGACCTCCTACAATGAGCAGTTCTTC.

This clonotype turned up a few times. The chain links TRBV10-3 to TRBJ2-2, with 7 bases identical to TRBD1. CDR3 length: 14 amino acids. After removal of 7 bases from V and 4 bases from J, the junction contained 6 bases not matched to a gene. Germline V CDR1 and CDR2: ENHRY, SYGVKD. This CDR3 is CAITRDRATGELFF. The DNA for the CDR3 is TGTGCCATCACCCGAGACAGGGCCACCGGGGAGCTGTTTTTT.